This T cell receptor (beta chain) came from a study of response to subunit inactivated influenza vaccine. TCRdb processed the RT-PCR reads anew with MiXCR; each CDR3 protein has one entry. This sample yields fewer than 800,000 distinct CDR3 sequences, of which around 14% are seen a single time; 11% belongs to the top ten. The CDR3 has 13 residues. Germline V gene lookup returns CDR1 MNHEY and CDR2 SVGEGT. V was pared by 7 bases and J by 8 bases, with 15 bases between. This sequence was found in a man over 45 who received an inactivated influenza vaccine. The sample here was PBMCs from blood, taken 11 to 12 days after vaccination. The chain employs TRBV6-2 or TRBV6-3 and TRBJ2-1; maybe TRBD2 (7 bases). CDR3 residues: CASTRGGDDEQFF. The CDR3 DNA follows: TGTGCCAGCACCAGAGGGGGGGACGATGAGCAGTTCTTC.